This TCR beta chain is drawn from a study of cytomegalovirus exposure and HLA in healthy donors. Study information: Of around 410 genotyped donors, roughly 76% grouped in the Caucasian-associated ancestry cluster.

With respect to this clone: Its cognate antigen is unknown.

Overall study results and limits: The study listed some 160 cytomegalovirus-associated TCR beta chains. Reports state that TCR beta sequences accurately predicted most subjects' HLA-A and HLA-B alleles. Per a later analysis, 15,000 to 20,000 TCR beta sequences showed association with HLA alleles at 0.05 false discovery rate.

Primers: 60 Vbeta forward and 13 Jbeta reverse. Sequenced by immunoSEQ multiplex PCR; TCRdb stores in-frame clones only, minus some. The sample shows some 180,000 clones, 85% of them seen only once. This clonotype was sampled from a man aged 25-45 years in good health and CMV-seropositive. The sample consisted of PBMCs.

For the CDR3, the DNA is TGTGCCAGCAGTGGGCAGAAAGAGACCCAGTACTTC. Translation: CASSGQKETQYF. V and J are TRBV25-1 and TRBJ2-5; no firm D call. Trimming took off 4 bases at V and 3 bases at J, with 6 bases between the two ends. Germline CDR1 and CDR2: MGHDK and SYGVNS. The CDR3 contains 12 residues.